Presented here are 31 T cell receptor beta chains from one specimen sequenced in a study of OX40 agonist ivuxolimab in advanced cancers. TCRdb keeps only in-frame clones here, not all; method: immunoSEQ multiplex PCR. The top ten clones hold approximately 3.8% of a sample with about 50,000 clones, almost 90% of them seen once. The sequencing here drew on CD4+ or CD8+ T cells sorted from blood, taken in a trial of the OX40 agonist ivuxolimab. The receptor set was obtained from an adult with an advanced solid tumor such as melanoma, head and neck, liver or kidney cancer.

The chain has TRBV19 and TRBJ2-3, with 11 bases aligning to TRBD2. Germline values: CDR1 LNHDA, CDR2 SQIVND (reference sequence). V lost 8 bases and J lost 4; bases outside the gene matches: 5. The CDR3 sequence is 14 residues long. DNA of the CDR3: TGTGCCAGTCGGACACTAGCGGGGGCAGATACGCAGTATTTT. Translating gives CASRTLAGADTQYF.

The J gene is TRBJ2-2, the V gene TRBV12-1; TRBD1 is the table's D call, not checked against the DNA. TRBV12-1 is assigned pseudogene status. The CDR3 is 20 residues long. The DNA of the CDR3 is TGTGCCAGCAGCTCTCACAGGGTGGTAGCAACGAGCGCGAACACCGGGGAGCTGTTTTTT. Protein sequence: CASSSHRVVATSANTGELFF.

The rearrangement joins TRBV14 to TRBJ2-7; D unresolved. Germline V gene lookup returns CDR1 SGHDN and CDR2 FVKESK. The length of the CDR3 is 16 residues. Trimming took off 4 bases at V and 5 bases at J, with 21 bases between the two ends. The CDR3 DNA reads TGTGCCAGCAGCCCCCACCCTCCTATACGGATAAACGAGCAGTACTTC. Protein sequence: CASSPHPPIRINEQYF.

The chain links TRBV5-1 to TRBJ2-5; 13 nucleotides agree with TRBD2. Germline lookup yields CDR1 SGHRS and CDR2 YFSETQ. The length of the CDR3 is 18 residues. With 7 bases clipped from V and 5 bases from J, the junction kept 17 bases outside the gene matches. CDR3 in DNA: TGCGCCAGCTCCCCCCTGGGACTAGCGGGGCCCGGCGGGGAGACCCAGTACTTC. It yields the protein CASSPLGLAGPGGETQYF.

This clone was detected once. The CDR3 loop reads CASSLRGLSSVPGELFF. Written as DNA, the CDR3 is TGTGCCAGCAGCTTACGCGGCCTCTCCTCGGTTCCCGGGGAGCTGTTTTTT. The chain uses TRBV7-8 and TRBJ2-2; no clear D. Deletions cut 2 bases from V and 6 bases from J, with 19 bases between. The germline gives CDR1 SGHVS, CDR2 FQNEAQ. This CDR3 is built from 17 residues.

The V call is TRBV11-2, the J call TRBJ1-1; D call uncertain. Trimming pared 5 bases from V and 4 bases from J, leaving 14 bases between. This CDR3 is 14 amino acids long. Germline CDR1 reads SGHAT; CDR2 reads FQNNGV. The chain's CDR3 is CASSPRRGSTEAFF. CDR3 in DNA: TGTGCCAGCAGCCCCCGGAGAGGGTCCACTGAAGCTTTCTTT.

Concerning this clone itself: The sample carries other DNA sequences with the same CDR3. The J gene is TRBJ2-1, the V gene TRBV5-1; 11 bases are shared with TRBD2. J was trimmed by 4 bases and V by 4 bases; bases with no gene match: 4. The germline V gene has CDR1 SGHRS and CDR2 YFSETQ. The CDR3 has 15 residues. In DNA, the CDR3 is TGCGCCAGCAGCCCCCTAGCGGGGGGTTACAATGAGCAGTTCTTC. Translated: CASSPLAGGYNEQFF.

The chain couples TRBV28 to TRBJ1-5; D is ambiguous. The CDR3 is 12 amino acids. Trimming pared 2 bases from V and 8 bases from J, leaving 7 bases between. Germline V gene data show CDR1 as MDHEN and CDR2 as SYDVKM. This chain's CDR3 is CASSLGSEPQHF. In DNA, the CDR3 is TGTGCCAGCAGTTTAGGTTCGGAGCCCCAGCATTTT.

J is TRBJ1-3 and V is TRBV10-3, with a weak D call TRBD1 (6 bases). The V end lost 10 bases, the J end lost 0 bases, and 16 bases lay between the germline ends. This CDR3 is 15 amino acids long. CDR1 ENHRY and CDR2 SYGVKD come from the germline V gene. DNA of the CDR3: TGTGCCAACCAGGACAGCGGTAGCTCTGGAAACACCATATATTTT. Its protein is CANQDSGSSGNTIYF.

The chain employs TRBV25-1 and TRBJ2-5; weak D call: TRBD1 (6 bases). The CDR3 extends over 15 amino acids. With 3 bases removed from V and 4 bases from J, the gap between germline ends came to 15 bases. The germline gives CDR1 MGHDK, CDR2 SYGVNS. This CDR3 is CASSEPQGLVETQYF. The CDR3 nucleotides are TGTGCCAGCAGTGAGCCGCAGGGGCTCGTAGAGACCCAGTACTTC. Full variable domain (remainder filled in from reference TRBV25-1 and TRBJ2-5): EADIYQTPRYLVIGTGKKITLECSQTMGHDKMYWYQQDPGMELHLIHYSYGVNSTEKGDLSSESTVSRIRTEHFPLTLESARPSHTSQYLCASSEPQGLVETQYFGPGTRLLVL.

The rearrangement links TRBV7-2 to TRBJ1-4; D is possibly TRBD1 (5 bases). V lost 1 base and J lost 7, with 13 bases in between. Germline values: CDR1 SGHTA, CDR2 FQGNSA. The CDR3 covers 15 residues. Here the CDR3 reads CASSLGGVRAEKLFF. DNA of the CDR3: TGTGCCAGCAGCTTAGGGGGCGTGAGGGCTGAAAAACTGTTTTTT.

The V call is TRBV6-6, the J call TRBJ1-6, with unresolved D. V was cut by 2 bases and J by 6 bases, with 11 bases left in between. The CDR3 is 15 residues long. Germline CDR1 reads MNHNY; CDR2 reads SVGAGI (reference sequence). The CDR3: CASSYGGVGNSPLHF. The CDR3 coding sequence is TGTGCCAGCAGTTACGGCGGGGTAGGTAATTCACCCCTCCACTTT.

The chain has TRBV30 and TRBJ1-2; no reliable D call. This CDR3 has 13 residues. CDR1 is GTSNPN and CDR2 is SVGIG in the germline V gene (reference sequence). The V and J ends lost 4 bases and 3 bases respectively, with 12 bases between them. As DNA, the CDR3 is TGTGCCTGGAATTCCGCCAGGCACTATGGCTACACCTTC. It encodes CAWNSARHYGYTF.

The chain couples TRBV6-6 to TRBJ1-4; tentatively, D is TRBD1 (5 bases). V was trimmed by 6 bases and J by 5 bases, leaving 16 bases between them. The CDR3 has 15 residues. Germline CDR1 reads MNHNY; CDR2 reads SVGAGI (reference sequence). The CDR3 protein is CASRQFLEGNEKLFF. The CDR3 DNA reads TGTGCCAGCAGGCAATTCTTGGAGGGGAATGAAAAACTGTTTTTT.

CDR3 sequence: CAWSVKGDNQPQHF. In DNA, the CDR3 is TGTGCCTGGAGTGTAAAAGGGGACAATCAGCCCCAGCATTTT. The chain is built from TRBV30 and TRBJ1-5; D perhaps matches TRBD1 (5 bases). The V gene lost 0 bases and the J gene lost 3 bases, with 9 bases spanning the gap. The germline CDR1 and CDR2 sequences are GTSNPN and SVGIG (reference sequence). The CDR3 is 14 amino acids.

This clone was counted only a few times. The chain links TRBV4-1 to TRBJ1-4; D remains ambiguous. The CDR3 sequence is 14 residues long. The V end lost 1 base, the J end lost 7 bases, and 10 bases lay between the germline ends. Germline V CDR1 and CDR2: MGHRA, YSYEKL. As DNA, the CDR3 is TGCGCCAGCAGCCAAGGCTGGGTTTCTGAAAAACTGTTTTTT. Amino acids: CASSQGWVSEKLFF.

V gene TRBV28 combines with J gene TRBJ2-6; D is unresolved. The CDR3 runs 15 residues. V was trimmed by 6 bases and J by 0 bases, leaving 9 bases between them. CDR1 is MDHEN and CDR2 is SYDVKM in the germline V gene. The CDR3: CASRPPSSGANVLTF. The CDR3 DNA is TGTGCCAGCAGGCCCCCTAGCTCTGGGGCCAACGTCCTGACTTTC.

The V and J genes are TRBV19 and TRBJ1-1; TRBD1 agrees at 9 bases. Trimming at V came to 3 bases and at J to 0 bases, leaving 5 bases not matched to a gene. This CDR3 is 16 amino acids long. In germline, CDR1 is LNHDA, CDR2 SQIVND (reference sequence). CDR3 DNA sequence: TGTGCCAGTAGTATGGGGACAGGGCTCTTGAACACTGAAGCTTTCTTT. Amino acid sequence: CASSMGTGLLNTEAFF.

CDR3 residues: CASSVVGGELFF. The CDR3 DNA is TGTGCCAGCAGCGTAGTCGGCGGGGAGCTGTTTTTT. The chain joins TRBV9 to TRBJ2-2, with D uncertain. Deletions cut 0 bases from V and 7 bases from J, with 4 bases between. The CDR3 runs to 12 residues. Germline values: CDR1 SGDLS, CDR2 YYNGEE.

The sample holds one count of this clone. J is TRBJ2-1 and V is TRBV5-6; TRBD2 matches 10 bases. With V trimmed by 0 bases and J by 0 bases, 3 bases remained unmatched. Germline values: CDR1 SGHDT, CDR2 YYEEEE. CDR3 length: 17 residues. CDR3 in DNA: TGTGCCAGCAGCTTGGGACTAGCGGGTTACTCCTACAATGAGCAGTTCTTC. Its translation: CASSLGLAGYSYNEQFF.

V and J are TRBV10-3 and TRBJ1-2; the D is unclear. Per the germline V gene, CDR1 is ENHRY and CDR2 is SYGVKD. V lost 10 bases and J lost 3, with 21 bases in between. The CDR3 totals 15 residues. This CDR3 reads CATTEPPQDHYGYTF. CDR3 coding DNA: TGTGCCACCACCGAACCCCCTCAGGATCACTATGGCTACACCTTC.

V is TRBV18 and J is TRBJ1-1; maybe TRBD1 (6 bases). CDR1 KGHSH and CDR2 LQKENI come from the germline V gene. This CDR3 is 15 amino acids long. V lost 6 bases to trimming and J lost 1 base, with 15 bases between them. The CDR3 DNA follows: TGTGCCAGCTCGTCTCAGGGGAGTGAGAACACTGAAGCTTTCTTT. It specifies CASSSQGSENTEAFF.

This chain links TRBV5-5 with TRBJ1-1, with 8 bases fitting TRBD1. CDR3 length equals 15 residues. J was trimmed by 3 bases and V by 0 bases; bases with no gene match: 4. The germline V gene encodes CDR1 SGHKS and CDR2 YYEKEE (reference sequence). In nucleotides, the CDR3 is TGTGCCAGCAGCTTGGCGGACAGGGATGACACTGAAGCTTTCTTT. This encodes CASSLADRDDTEAFF.

CDR3 coding DNA: TGTGCCAGCAGTTGGACCCCAGAGAGAGGGGCGGTCGAGCAGTACTTC. Protein product: CASSWTPERGAVEQYF. This sequence joins TRBV2 and TRBJ2-7, with D perhaps matching TRBD1 or TRBD2 (5 bases each). Trimming pared 5 bases from V and 6 bases from J, leaving 23 bases between. The CDR3 spans 16 residues. Germline V lookup: CDR1 SNHLY, CDR2 FYNNEI.

The chain carries TRBV5-4 and TRBJ2-1, with TRBD1 matching 8 bases. The CDR3 sequence is 12 residues long. V was clipped by 4 bases and J by 10 bases; unmatched bases: 4. Germline CDR1 reads SGHNT; CDR2 reads YYREEE (reference sequence). The CDR3, as DNA: TGTGCCAGCAGCAGTAGGACAGGGGAGCAGTTCTTC. Protein: CASSSRTGEQFF.

The chain combines TRBV11-1 with TRBJ1-1, with D unclear. The CDR3 is 13 residues long. V lost 5 bases to trimming and J lost 2 bases, with 9 bases between them. The germline V gene has CDR1 SGHAT and CDR2 FQDESV (reference sequence). This chain's CDR3 is CASSTRVNTEAFF. CDR3 nucleotides: TGTGCCAGCAGCACCCGGGTCAACACTGAAGCTTTCTTT.

V usage is TRBV5-6 and J usage is TRBJ1-5, with 7 bases fitting TRBD1. The CDR3 runs 16 residues. Germline V lookup: CDR1 SGHDT, CDR2 YYEEEE. Losses at the gene ends were 2 bases for V and 0 bases for J; bases not matched to a gene: 5. The chain's CDR3 is CASSFWTGLSNQPQHF. In nucleotides, the CDR3 is TGTGCCAGCAGCTTCTGGACAGGCCTTAGCAATCAGCCCCAGCATTTT. Together with reference TRBV5-6 and TRBJ1-5, the CDR3 gives the full variable domain: DAGVTQSPTHLIKTRGQQVTLRCSPKSGHDTVSWYQQALGQGPQFIFQYYEEEERQRGNFPDRFSGHQFPNYSSELNVNALLLGDSALYLCASSFWTGLSNQPQHFGDGTRLSIL.

The chain links TRBV18 to TRBJ2-7; 9 nucleotides line up with TRBD1. Germline values: CDR1 KGHSH, CDR2 LQKENI. V shed 3 bases and J 3 bases; nucleotides not matched to a gene: 9. There are 16 residues in the CDR3. The CDR3 coding sequence is TGTGCCAGCTCACCCCGGACAGGGGCGGTTGGCTACGAGCAGTACTTC. It yields the protein CASSPRTGAVGYEQYF. The full variable domain, rest sourced from reference TRBV18 and TRBJ2-7, is NAGVMQNPRHLVRRRGQEARLRCSPMKGHSHVYWYRQLPEEGLKFMVYLQKENIIDESGMPKERFSAEFPKEGPSILRIQQVVRGDSAAYFCASSPRTGAVGYEQYFGPGTRLTVT.

In its sample, this clone was seen once. This chain's CDR3 is CASSVGLKETQYF. CDR3 bases: TGTGCCAGCAGTGTAGGACTAAAAGAGACCCAGTACTTC. This rearrangement joins TRBV6-1 to TRBJ2-5; a possible D gene is TRBD2 (6 bases). CDR1 and CDR2 from the germline V gene are MNHNS and SASEGT. This CDR3 comprises 13 residues. V lost 4 bases to trimming and J lost 3 bases, with 9 bases between them.

V is TRBV2 and J is TRBJ1-4; D possibly corresponds to TRBD1 (5 bases). The germline V and J ends were trimmed by 8 bases and 10 bases, with 14 bases remaining between them. Germline loops: CDR1 SNHLY, CDR2 FYNNEI. The CDR3 contains 12 residues. The DNA of the CDR3 is TGTGCCAGCTTACTCCGGGGGGGAAAACTGTTTTTT. Its protein product is CASLLRGGKLFF.

V usage is TRBV19 and J usage is TRBJ1-6, with D unclear. The V end lost 2 bases, the J end lost 10 bases, and 15 bases lay between the germline ends. CDR1 is LNHDA, CDR2 SQIVND, per germline (reference sequence). This CDR3 is built from 15 residues. Here the CDR3 DNA reads TGTGCCAGTAGTATAAGTTTAGGGCTAAACTCACCCCTCCACTTT. Its translation: CASSISLGLNSPLHF.